The next 22 T cell receptor beta chains were all read from a single sample in a study of blood T cell repertoires in COVID-19. The repertoire was sequenced with immunoSEQ multiplex PCR; TCRdb's copy has only in-frame clones and lacks some. The table shows 310,000 or so clones, with around 87% occurring only once. Sequenced material: peripheral blood. These receptors were collected from a man between 50 and 59 years old with active or convalescent COVID-19.

V and J are TRBV6-5 and TRBJ2-3; D perhaps matches TRBD2 (5 bases). CDR3 length equals 15 residues. With 0 bases removed from V and 5 bases from J, the gap between germline ends came to 12 bases. CDR1 is MNHEY and CDR2 is SVGAGI in the germline V gene. As DNA, the CDR3 is TGTGCCAGCAGTTACTCCCCCGGAGGTGGAGATACGCAGTATTTT. It codes for CASSYSPGGGDTQYF.

This clone was observed a few times. This chain links TRBV5-8 with TRBJ1-5; 12 nucleotides agree with TRBD1. V trimming: 3 bases; J trimming: 6 bases; junction bases outside the gene matches: 7. The V gene's germline CDR1 is SGHTS and CDR2 YDEGEE. There are 16 residues in the CDR3. The CDR3 is CASSSRDRGLSQPQHF. In DNA form, the CDR3 reads TGTGCCAGCAGCTCCCGGGACAGGGGGCTAAGTCAGCCCCAGCATTTT.

This clone was picked up one time. V and J are TRBV28 and TRBJ1-1; TRBD1 aligns across 7 bases. Per the germline V gene, CDR1 is MDHEN and CDR2 is SYDVKM. Losses at the gene ends were 6 bases for V and 3 bases for J; bases not matched to a gene: 7. The CDR3 is made up of 14 amino acids. The CDR3 loop is CASRGTGEYTEAFF. The CDR3, as DNA: TGTGCCAGCAGGGGAACAGGGGAATACACTGAAGCTTTCTTT. The full variable domain, with the rest looked up from reference TRBV28 and TRBJ1-1, is DVKVTQSSRYLVKRTGEKVFLECVQDMDHENMFWYRQDPGLGLRLIYFSYDVKMKEKGDIPEGYSVSREKKERFSLILESASTNQTSMYLCASRGTGEYTEAFFGQGTRLTVV.

The chain combines TRBV28 with TRBJ1-4, with a weak D call TRBD1 (6 bases). Looked up from germline, CDR1 is MDHEN and CDR2 is SYDVKM. V was trimmed by 7 bases and J by 8 bases, leaving 11 bases between them. The CDR3 is made up of 12 amino acids. CDR3 DNA: TGTGCCAGCAATTTGCAGGGGGAAAAACTGTTTTTT. Its translation is CASNLQGEKLFF.

The rearrangement links TRBV29-1 to TRBJ2-3, with D maybe TRBD1 (5 bases). Germline CDR1 reads SQVTM; CDR2 reads ANQGSEA. The CDR3 covers 15 residues. CDR3 coding DNA: TGCAGTTACTCCATCGCAGGGATTAGCACAGATACGCAGTATTTT. It specifies CSYSIAGISTDTQYF.

For this clone: Relative to the germline gene, one junction end is altered; a read error may explain this. The chain combines TRBV4-1 with TRBJ2-2, with TRBD2 identical over 7 bases. Germline V CDR1 and CDR2: MGHRA, YSYEKL. This CDR3 has 16 residues. CDR3 DNA: TGCGGCAGCAGCCAAGGGTGGGGCGGGGGCACCGGGGAGCTGTTTTTT. It codes for CGSSQGWGGGTGELFF.

In nucleotides, the CDR3 is TGTGCCAGCAACTACCAGACGGGAGATACGCAGTATTTT. It translates to CASNYQTGDTQYF. The genes are TRBV5-4 and TRBJ2-3; D remains unclear. Trimming removed 6 bases from V and 5 bases from J, with 13 bases in between. This CDR3 contains 13 residues. CDR1 SGHNT and CDR2 YYREEE come from the germline V gene (reference sequence).

V usage is TRBV29-1 and J usage is TRBJ2-2; 11 nucleotides agree with TRBD2. The CDR3 consists of 13 residues. J lost 7 bases, V lost 6 bases, and 4 bases had no gene match. Per the germline V gene, CDR1 is SQVTM and CDR2 is ANQGSEA. The CDR3 DNA sequence: TGCAGCGTGCTAGCGGGAGGTAGCGGGGAGCTGTTTTTT. Amino acids: CSVLAGGSGELFF.

The V call is TRBV19, the J call TRBJ2-5, with 15 bases matching TRBD2. The CDR3 covers 16 residues. V gave up 4 bases and J gave up 3 bases; unmatched junction bases: 3. CDR1 and CDR2 (germline): LNHDA, SQIVND (reference sequence). The CDR3 DNA sequence: TGTGCCAGTAGTAAACGGACTAGCGGGGGGGAAGAGACCCAGTACTTC. This translates into CASSKRTSGGEETQYF.

V usage is TRBV4-3 and J usage is TRBJ2-5; TRBD2 matches 14 bases. V lost 4 bases to trimming and J lost 3 bases; unmatched junction nucleotides: 1. The CDR3 contains 15 residues. Germline CDR1 and CDR2: LGHNA and YSLEER. DNA for the CDR3: TGCGCCAGCAGCCCGGGACTAGCGGGGGAAGAGACCCAGTACTTC. Translating gives CASSPGLAGEETQYF.

The chain joins TRBV12-3 or TRBV12-4 to TRBJ2-2; no reliable D call. V was clipped by 3 bases and J by 6 bases, with 5 bases between them. This CDR3 comprises 12 residues. This CDR3 reads CASSFNSGELFF. CDR3 sequence (DNA): TGTGCCAGCAGTTTTAACTCCGGGGAGCTGTTTTTT.

As DNA, the CDR3 is TGTGCCAGCAGCTTAGATTGGCAGGGGGCTTCTGGCTACACCTTC. Its protein is CASSLDWQGASGYTF. The chain carries TRBV7-2 and TRBJ1-2; the match to TRBD1 covers 8 bases. Trimming removed 1 base from V and 7 bases from J; junction bases left unmatched: 8. This CDR3 is 15 amino acids long. Germline V gives CDR1 SGHTA, CDR2 FQGNSA.

This chain links TRBV29-1 with TRBJ1-2; tentatively, D is TRBD1 (5 bases). The germline gives CDR1 SQVTM, CDR2 ANQGSEA. The CDR3 contains 12 residues. With 4 bases removed from V and 4 bases from J, the gap between germline ends came to 10 bases. CDR3 DNA: TGCAGCGTTGTCGGGGGTAGCTATGGCTACACCTTC. Translated: CSVVGGSYGYTF.

V is TRBV18 and J is TRBJ1-5; D gene unclear. CDR1 and CDR2 (germline): KGHSH, LQKENI. V lost 1 base to trimming and J lost 5 bases, with 6 bases between them. The CDR3 extends over 13 amino acids. The CDR3 reads CASSPQQDQPQHF. The CDR3 nucleotides read TGTGCCAGCTCACCACAGCAAGATCAGCCCCAGCATTTT.

In nucleotides, the CDR3 is TGTGCCAGTAGTATAACAGGGTACAATCAGCCCCAGCATTTT. Residues: CASSITGYNQPQHF. The rearrangement links TRBV19 to TRBJ1-5, with D possibly being TRBD1 (6 bases). The length of the CDR3 is 14 residues. CDR1 and CDR2 (germline): LNHDA, SQIVND (reference sequence). Trimming left V 2 bases short and J 3 bases short, with 8 bases between.

The chain uses TRBV28 and TRBJ2-1; D is undetermined. The germline CDR1 and CDR2 sequences are MDHEN and SYDVKM. V lost 5 bases and J lost 8, with 13 bases in between. The length of the CDR3 is 13 residues. CDR3 sequence: CASSPSYSHEQFF. The CDR3, as DNA: TGTGCCAGCAGTCCTTCTTATTCCCATGAGCAGTTCTTC.

The chain has TRBV6-5 and TRBJ2-7, with 9 nucleotides matching TRBD1. The CDR3 extends over 16 amino acids. With 2 bases clipped from V and 4 bases from J, the junction kept 9 bases outside the gene matches. Germline values: CDR1 MNHEY, CDR2 SVGAGI. The CDR3 bases are TGTGCCAGCAGTTACGGGGGGACAGGGCATTCTTACGAGCAGTACTTC. Translated, it gives CASSYGGTGHSYEQYF.

This chain uses TRBV19 with TRBJ2-1, with TRBD1 matching over 7 bases. The CDR3 spans 14 residues. Per germline, CDR1 LNHDA and CDR2 SQIVND (reference sequence). Trimming cost V 6 bases and J 8 bases; bases outside gene matches: 10. CDR3 protein: CASSDRDSRDEQFF. DNA of the CDR3: TGTGCCAGTAGCGACAGGGATTCTAGGGATGAGCAGTTCTTC.

CDR3 amino acids: CASSKTSSTDTQYF. The DNA for the CDR3 is TGTGCCAGCTCAAAGACTAGCAGCACAGATACGCAGTATTTT. This chain uses TRBV18 with TRBJ2-3; 7 bases fit TRBD2. The germline gives CDR1 KGHSH, CDR2 LQKENI. J was trimmed by 0 bases and V by 5 bases; bases with no gene match: 2. The CDR3 sequence is 14 residues long.

The chain employs TRBV19 and TRBJ1-5; TRBD1 matches at 8 bases. Germline lookup yields CDR1 LNHDA and CDR2 SQIVND (reference sequence). Unmatched junction bases numbered 12, after V lost 3 bases and J lost 11 bases. This CDR3 comprises 15 residues. The CDR3, as DNA: TGTGCCAGTAGTATCGGATGGGCAGGGGGCGTTTCCCAGCATTTT. Protein: CASSIGWAGGVSQHF.

The chain carries TRBV15 and TRBJ2-5; maybe TRBD1 (5 bases). The CDR3 totals 13 residues. With 3 bases removed from V and 3 bases from J, the gap between germline ends came to 8 bases. Germline assignment: CDR1 LNHNV and CDR2 YYDKDF (reference sequence). The CDR3 region has the DNA TGTGCCACCAGCAGGTCCAGGGAAGAGACCCAGTACTTC. Translation gives CATSRSREETQYF.

This chain joins TRBV7-9 and TRBJ2-7, with 7 nucleotides matching TRBD2. The CDR3 has 17 amino acids. Germline values: CDR1 SEHNR, CDR2 FQNEAQ (reference sequence). The V segment lost 4 bases and the J segment 0 bases; nucleotides outside the gene matches: 12. CDR3 sequence: CASSSSGGDLRSYEQYF. CDR3 nucleotides: TGTGCCAGCAGCTCTAGCGGTGGGGACCTACGCTCCTACGAGCAGTACTTC.